A selection of T cell receptor beta chains follows, all from one sample in a study of STAT5B mutations in CD4+ large granular lymphocyte leukemia. Data came from immunoSEQ multiplex PCR; TCRdb stores just in-frame clones and leaves some out. The sample has roughly 40,000 clones; around 85% are singletons. Sequenced material: CD4+ T cells from blood buffy coats. These receptors all stem from a human donor in good health. CDR3s include the opening cysteine and the closing phenylalanine or tryptophan. D genes are given only for firm matches. The size entry is marked missing in some rows and otherwise reads once, few, many or a size class.

size,J,V,D,DNA,CDR3
few,TRBJ1-6,TRBV30,TRBD1,TGTGCCTGGACCACTAAAAGGGGGGGACAGTATAATTCACCCCTCCACTTT,CAWTTKRGGQYNSPLHF
.,TRBJ1-4,TRBV6-1,.,TGTGCCAGCAGTGGATGGGCAGGAGTAAATGAAAAACTGTTTTTT,CASSGWAGVNEKLFF
few,TRBJ2-1,TRBV30,TRBD1,TGTGCCCAGGGGGCAGCGACCAATGAGCAGTTCTTC,CAQGAATNEQFF
.,TRBJ1-2,TRBV28,.,TGTGCCAGCAGTCCCCCGACAGGATATAGGGGGGGCTACACCTTC,CASSPPTGYRGGYTF
once,TRBJ2-1,TRBV19,TRBD2,TGTGCCAGTAGTACTAGCGGGAGGGGTGAGCAGTTCTTC,CASSTSGRGEQFF
.,TRBJ2-1,TRBV18,TRBD1,TGTGCCAGCTCACCAGGGACAGGGATATATGAGCAGTTCTTC,CASSPGTGIYEQFF
few,TRBJ1-2,TRBV19,TRBD1,TGTGCCAGTAGCCGGGACAGGGTAAACTATGGCTACACCTTC,CASSRDRVNYGYTF
.,TRBJ2-1,TRBV2,.,TGTGCCAGCAGTCAGACTAGAAATGAGCAGTTCTTC,CASSQTRNEQFF
.,TRBJ2-7,TRBV5-1,TRBD2,TGCGCCAGCAGCCAGGGAGGGGTCTCCTACGAGCAGTACTTC,CASSQGGVSYEQYF
.,TRBJ1-5,TRBV6-1,.,TGTGCCAGCAGTGAAGCGGGGGTTAGCAATCAGCCCCAGCATTTT,CASSEAGVSNQPQHF
.,TRBJ1-5,TRBV6-5,.,TGTGCCAGCAGTACAAGGGCGAATCAGCCCCAGCATTTT,CASSTRANQPQHF
once,TRBJ1-5,TRBV21-1,.,TGTGCCAGCAGAACCGGGACAGGGGAATATAGCAATCAGCCCCAGCATTTT,CASRTGTGEYSNQPQHF
.,TRBJ2-7,TRBV7-9,TRBD2,TGTGCCAGCAGCCCCCTGACGGGAGGGCCCTACGAGCAGTACTTC,CASSPLTGGPYEQYF
.,TRBJ2-2,TRBV5-4,TRBD1,TGTGCCAGCAGCGGCAGGGGGACAGACTATCCCCGAAAAAACACCGGGGAGCTGTTTTTT,CASSGRGTDYPRKNTGELFF
.,TRBJ1-1,TRBV6-5,TRBD1,TGTGCCAGCAGCCAGGGACAGATTGAAGCTTTCTTT,CASSQGQIEAFF
.,TRBJ2-3,TRBV27,TRBD2,TGTGCCAGCAGTGGGGTAGCGGGAAACACAGATACGCAGTATTTT,CASSGVAGNTDTQYF
.,TRBJ2-3,TRBV5-4,.,TGTGCCAGCAGCTTAGGGATCACCACAGATACGCAGTATTTT,CASSLGITTDTQYF
.,TRBJ2-3,TRBV30,TRBD2,TGTGCCTGGAGTCCCAATAGCGGGGGGGGTGGGAATACGCAGTATTTT,CAWSPNSGGGGNTQYF
.,TRBJ1-3,TRBV4-2,TRBD1,TGTGCCAGCAGCCAAGTCCGGGACAGGGTTTTCGGAAACACCATATATTTT,CASSQVRDRVFGNTIYF
.,TRBJ2-7,TRBV7-9,.,TGTGCCAGCAGCTTAGATATTGCAGGCGGCTACGAGCAGTACTTC,CASSLDIAGGYEQYF
.,TRBJ1-3,TRBV6-1,.,TGTGCCAGCAGGGAGGGATTCTCTGGAAACACCATATATTTT,CASREGFSGNTIYF
.,TRBJ2-7,TRBV30,.,TGTGCCTGGAGTACCACAGGGTATCTCCCCTACGAGCAGTACTTC,CAWSTTGYLPYEQYF
.,TRBJ1-2,TRBV5-4,.,TGTGCCAGCAGCTTGGAAGGTCGAAGGGATGGCTACACCTTC,CASSLEGRRDGYTF
once,TRBJ2-5,TRBV5-5,.,TGTGCCAGCAGCTTGGACCCAGGGTGGGAGACCCAGTACTTC,CASSLDPGWETQYF